The 19 T cell receptor beta chains listed next were all sequenced from one sample in a study of chemoradiotherapy in HPV16-positive cancers. Here immunoSEQ multiplex PCR was the method, and the copy in TCRdb shows in-frame clones only, minus some. Here the sample spans tens of thousands of clones, more than 75% being singletons. Sequencing used blood, obtained from a patient who underwent chemoradiotherapy. The receptors originated from a human donor with HPV-associated anogenital cancer.

This sequence joins TRBV19 and TRBJ1-5, with 7 nucleotides matching TRBD1. CDR1 LNHDA and CDR2 SQIVND come from the germline V gene (reference sequence). Trimming took 3 bases from V and 6 from J; bases not matched to a gene: 8. The CDR3 has 15 residues. The CDR3 bases are TGTGCCAGTAGTATTGGCAGGGGGTATCTTCAGCCCCAGCATTTT. Amino acid sequence: CASSIGRGYLQPQHF.

This clone showed up just a few times. The V gene is TRBV6-5, the J gene TRBJ1-6; D uncertain. The CDR3 contains 13 residues. Trimming took off 1 base at V and 10 bases at J, with 8 bases between the two ends. Germline loops: CDR1 MNHEY, CDR2 SVGAGI. CDR3: CASSYWDGSPLHF. CDR3 nucleotides: TGTGCCAGCAGTTACTGGGATGGCTCACCCCTCCACTTT.

V and J are TRBV5-1 and TRBJ2-5, with 11 bases lining up with TRBD2. V was clipped by 4 bases and J by 5 bases; unmatched bases: 4. This CDR3 is 14 amino acids long. Germline V lookup: CDR1 SGHRS, CDR2 YFSETQ. Here the CDR3 reads CASSVLAGAETQYF. CDR3 in DNA: TGCGCCAGCAGCGTACTAGCGGGGGCGGAGACCCAGTACTTC.

This clone was observed a handful of times. This chain joins TRBV4-1 and TRBJ1-2, with D hard to call. Trimming took off 3 bases at V and 3 bases at J, with 20 bases between the two ends. This CDR3 region has 17 residues. The germline V gene encodes CDR1 MGHRA and CDR2 YSYEKL. The CDR3 sequence is CASSQAGPFQSHYGYTF. CDR3 DNA: TGCGCCAGCAGCCAGGCAGGCCCGTTTCAATCCCACTATGGCTACACCTTC.

The V gene is TRBV6-1, the J gene TRBJ1-1, with D uncertain. CDR1 and CDR2 from the germline V gene are MNHNS and SASEGT. Trimming took off 1 base at V and 6 bases at J, with 15 bases between the two ends. The CDR3 contains 15 residues. For the CDR3, the DNA is TGTGCCAGCAGTGAAGGTACAATGGGCATAGCTGAAGCTTTCTTT. This sequence encodes CASSEGTMGIAEAFF.

The V and J genes are TRBV10-3 and TRBJ1-1; D perhaps matches TRBD1 (5 bases). The CDR3 length is 13 residues. The germline gives CDR1 ENHRY, CDR2 SYGVKD. The V end lost 11 bases, the J end lost 7 bases, and 20 bases lay between the germline ends. CDR3 residues: CAAGGGWNGEAFF. The CDR3 coding sequence is TGTGCCGCGGGGGGGGGTTGGAATGGTGAAGCTTTCTTT.

The table lists this clone with a count of one. The chain has TRBV27 and TRBJ2-3, with 9 positions matching TRBD1. The V gene's germline CDR1 is MNHEY and CDR2 SMNVEV (reference sequence). The CDR3 consists of 14 residues. J lost 6 bases, V lost 2 bases, and 3 bases had no gene match. In DNA, the CDR3 is TGTGCCAGCAGTTTAGGACAGGGGTGGGATACGCAGTATTTT. It specifies CASSLGQGWDTQYF.

J is TRBJ2-2 and V is TRBV7-6; D unclear. Trimming took 4 bases from V and 1 from J, leaving 13 bases between them. Per the germline V gene, CDR1 is SGHVS and CDR2 is FNYEAQ. This CDR3 region has 16 residues. The chain's CDR3 is CASSSKGLGNTGELFF. The CDR3, as DNA: TGTGCCAGCAGCTCCAAAGGCCTTGGGAACACCGGGGAGCTGTTTTTT.

This clone was detected a few times. The chain recombines TRBV6-1 with TRBJ1-2; 8 positions match TRBD1. This CDR3 spans 17 amino acids. The V gene end was trimmed by 4 bases and the J gene end by 1 base; junction bases not matched to a gene: 11. Per germline, CDR1 MNHNS and CDR2 SASEGT. The CDR3 sequence is CASSGSGTGVFNYGYTF. The CDR3, as DNA: TGTGCCAGCAGTGGCTCCGGGACAGGAGTGTTTAACTATGGCTACACCTTC.

This chain joins TRBV7-2 and TRBJ2-2; D remains ambiguous. The CDR3 sequence is 13 residues long. Germline values: CDR1 SGHTA, CDR2 FQGNSA. V was clipped by 4 bases and J by 1 base, with 4 bases between them. DNA for the CDR3: TGTGCCAGCAGCTACAAGAACACCGGGGAGCTGTTTTTT. The encoded protein is CASSYKNTGELFF.

In nucleotides, the CDR3 is TGTGCCAGCAGTCCAGGCTGGGATCAAGAGACCCAGTACTTC. Translation: CASSPGWDQETQYF. The rearrangement links TRBV6-5 to TRBJ2-5, with D hard to call. Looked up from germline, CDR1 is MNHEY and CDR2 is SVGAGI. CDR3 length equals 14 residues. V shed 5 bases and J shed 2 bases, with 12 bases lying between them.

The chain carries TRBV5-4 and TRBJ1-2, with 7 bases aligning to TRBD1. Germline CDR1 SGHNT, CDR2 YYREEE (reference sequence). This CDR3 is 15 amino acids long. The V gene end was trimmed by 2 bases and the J gene end by 5 bases; junction bases not matched to a gene: 9. CDR3 DNA: TGTGCCAGCAGCTTAGGTCCCGGGACAGCGTATGGCTACACCTTC. It is translated as CASSLGPGTAYGYTF.

The chain carries TRBV12-2 and TRBJ1-2; TRBD1, the table's D call, was not compared with the DNA. TRBV12-2 is described as a pseudogene. This CDR3 has 16 amino acids. The CDR3 nucleotides are TGTGCAAGTCGCTTAGGTGGGACAGGGGTGGTAGATGGCTACACCTTC. Translation gives CASRLGGTGVVDGYTF.

CDR3 DNA sequence: TGTGCCAGCAGTCCCACAGGGATTAGCTCCTACGAGCAGTACTTC. It translates to CASSPTGISSYEQYF. The genes are TRBV27 and TRBJ2-7; weak D call: TRBD1 (6 bases). The V gene's germline CDR1 is MNHEY and CDR2 SMNVEV (reference sequence). This CDR3 has 15 residues. V dropped 5 bases and J dropped 0 bases, with 14 bases sitting between them.

The CDR3 here is CASSLNTARGPQYF. The CDR3 bases are TGTGCCAGCAGCTTAAACACGGCCCGAGGACCGCAGTACTTC. J is TRBJ2-7 and V is TRBV7-3; no firm D call. Germline CDR1 SGHTA, CDR2 FQGTGA. V lost 1 base to trimming and J lost 9 bases, with 16 bases between them. CDR3 length: 14 residues.

Concerning this clone itself: Within the sample, other DNA sequences also encode this same CDR3. This chain uses TRBV11-3 with TRBJ1-3; 8 nucleotides line up with TRBD1. The CDR3 runs 15 residues. Germline V CDR1 and CDR2: SGHNT, YENEEA. With 5 bases clipped from V and 2 bases from J, the junction kept 5 bases outside the gene matches. The chain's CDR3 is CASSPGQGPGNTIYF. The CDR3 DNA reads TGTGCCAGCAGCCCAGGACAGGGCCCTGGAAACACCATATATTTT.

A single count supports this clone. The rearrangement uses TRBV11-3 and TRBJ2-1, with a weak D call TRBD1 (6 bases). The CDR3 has 14 residues. Germline loops: CDR1 SGHNT, CDR2 YENEEA. Trimming left V 0 bases short and J 10 bases short, with 13 bases between. The CDR3 protein is CASSLDRGSREQFF. CDR3 nucleotides: TGTGCCAGCAGCTTAGACAGGGGATCACGGGAGCAGTTCTTC.

The chain combines TRBV5-1 with TRBJ2-3, with D unresolved. V was cut by 0 bases and J by 6 bases, with 5 bases left in between. The CDR3 has 12 residues. The germline CDR1 and CDR2 sequences are SGHRS and YFSETQ. CDR3 residues: CASSLGGDTQYF. CDR3 coding DNA: TGCGCCAGCAGCTTGGGGGGTGATACGCAGTATTTT.

This chain uses TRBV5-5 with TRBJ1-1; 8 bases map to TRBD1. Germline CDR1 is SGHKS and CDR2 is YYEKEE (reference sequence). The CDR3 totals 14 residues. The V segment lost 5 bases and the J segment 0 bases; nucleotides outside the gene matches: 3. CDR3 protein: CASRTGGLNTEAFF. The CDR3 coding sequence is TGTGCCAGCAGAACAGGGGGGCTGAACACTGAAGCTTTCTTT.